The 22 T cell receptor beta chains below were found in one sample sequenced in a study of T cell responses to AZD1222 COVID-19 vaccine. The data were produced by immunoSEQ multiplex PCR, yet TCRdb's version contains in-frame clones alone and is incomplete. The sample shows 150,000 to 200,000 clones, about nine tenths of them seen only once. This specimen was peripheral blood, taken 28 days after the second AZD1222 dose. The receptors shown here come from an adult who received the AZD1222 COVID-19 vaccine.

The chain has TRBV12-3 or TRBV12-4 and TRBJ2-7; 7 bases fit TRBD1. CDR3 size: 13 residues. With 6 bases clipped from V and 3 bases from J, the junction kept 5 bases outside the gene matches. This chain's CDR3 is CASRTGTDYEQYF. The CDR3 DNA reads TGTGCCAGCAGAACCGGGACAGACTACGAGCAGTACTTC.

The gene calls are TRBV25-1 and TRBJ2-4; tentative D call: TRBD2 (6 bases). The CDR3 has 15 amino acids. Germline CDR1 and CDR2: MGHDK and SYGVNS. Trimming stripped 3 bases from V and 5 bases from J, with 14 bases between. CDR3 sequence reads: CASSEEGRLENIQYF. In nucleotides, the CDR3 is TGTGCCAGCAGTGAGGAGGGGAGGCTCGAAAACATTCAGTACTTC.

This chain links TRBV7-2 with TRBJ2-7, with 8 bases aligning to TRBD2. The CDR3 covers 15 residues. The trim removed 6 bases at V and 3 bases at J, leaving 10 bases unmatched. Germline CDR1 reads SGHTA; CDR2 reads FQGNSA. CDR3 sequence reads: CASRTQLAGLYEQYF. CDR3 DNA: TGTGCCAGCAGAACACAATTAGCGGGGCTCTACGAGCAGTACTTC.

J is TRBJ1-5 and V is TRBV14; 8 nucleotides agree with TRBD1. Trimming cost V 4 bases and J 3 bases; bases outside gene matches: 11. Germline lookup yields CDR1 SGHDN and CDR2 FVKESK. This CDR3 is 17 amino acids long. The CDR3 DNA is TGTGCCAGCAGCCTGAGATCGGACAGGGAGGACAATCAGCCCCAGCATTTT. It specifies CASSLRSDREDNQPQHF.

This chain uses TRBV4-3 with TRBJ1-1, with a weak D call TRBD1 (6 bases). Per the germline V gene, CDR1 is LGHNA and CDR2 is YSLEER. The CDR3 runs to 15 residues. Trimming cost V 1 base and J 6 bases, with 15 bases left between them. CDR3 sequence (DNA): TGCGCCAGCAGCCAAGGTCCAGGGGCCCAGGCTGAAGCTTTCTTT. Its translation: CASSQGPGAQAEAFF.

The CDR3 region has the DNA TGTGCCAGCAGCCCATTTTCTGGGGCCACAGATACGCAGTATTTT. Its translation is CASSPFSGATDTQYF. The V gene is TRBV7-2, the J gene TRBJ2-3; D perhaps matches TRBD1 (5 bases). The CDR3 loop spans 15 amino acids. V gave up 5 bases and J gave up 2 bases, with 14 bases separating them. The germline V gene encodes CDR1 SGHTA and CDR2 FQGNSA.

This rearrangement joins TRBV18 to TRBJ1-6; 7 nucleotides align to TRBD1. The CDR3 covers 17 residues. V trimming: 2 bases; J trimming: 1 base; junction bases outside the gene matches: 5. CDR1 is KGHSH and CDR2 is LQKENI in the germline V gene. The CDR3 region is CASSPRAGGSYNSPLHF. CDR3 sequence (DNA): TGTGCCAGCTCACCAAGGGCAGGGGGGTCCTATAATTCACCCCTCCACTTT.

This clone occurred once. V usage is TRBV7-9 and J usage is TRBJ1-6; 9 nucleotides line up with TRBD1. This CDR3 region has 19 residues. The V gene's germline CDR1 is SEHNR and CDR2 FQNEAQ (reference sequence). J gave up 5 bases and V 6 bases, and 17 bases lay outside the gene matches. The CDR3 loop reads CASRSTGTGLLSDNSPLHF. The CDR3 nucleotides are TGTGCCAGCAGGTCGACCGGGACAGGGCTTCTCAGTGATAATTCACCCCTCCACTTT.

The rearrangement uses TRBV15 and TRBJ2-7, with D possibly being TRBD2 (5 bases). V was trimmed by 1 base and J by 2 bases, leaving 12 bases between them. Germline values: CDR1 LNHNV, CDR2 YYDKDF (reference sequence). This CDR3 has 15 amino acids. In nucleotides, the CDR3 is TGTGCCACCAGCAGAGCCGGGGTAAGGGCCTACGAGCAGTACTTC. It translates to CATSRAGVRAYEQYF.

In this sample, this clone turned up once. The rearrangement links TRBV19 to TRBJ1-1; D might be TRBD1 (6 bases). This CDR3 has 14 residues. Per the germline V gene, CDR1 is LNHDA and CDR2 is SQIVND (reference sequence). V was pared by 7 bases and J by 0 bases, with 12 bases between. CDR3 DNA sequence: TGTGCCAGTATGTTTCGGGGGCTGAACACTGAAGCTTTCTTT. It yields the protein CASMFRGLNTEAFF.

This chain joins TRBV18 and TRBJ2-5, with 7 bases identical to TRBD2. The V gene end was trimmed by 2 bases and the J gene end by 3 bases; junction bases not matched to a gene: 6. Germline CDR1 KGHSH, CDR2 LQKENI. The CDR3 spans 15 residues. CDR3 sequence reads: CASSPVAGAEETQYF. CDR3 in DNA: TGTGCCAGCTCACCAGTTGCGGGAGCGGAAGAGACCCAGTACTTC.

In its sample, this clone was seen once. The chain employs TRBV4-1 and TRBJ1-5; D is unresolved. The length of the CDR3 is 18 residues. Germline V lookup: CDR1 MGHRA, CDR2 YSYEKL. Trimming cost V 0 bases and J 0 bases, with 15 bases left between them. As DNA, the CDR3 is TGCGCCAGCAGCCAAGATAGAGTGGAGGGTTTTAGCAATCAGCCCCAGCATTTT. This translates into CASSQDRVEGFSNQPQHF.

The CDR3 protein is CASSLQLAGGDGELFF. The CDR3 coding sequence is TGTGCCAGCAGCTTACAACTAGCGGGAGGTGATGGGGAGCTGTTTTTT. The V and J genes are TRBV11-2 and TRBJ2-2; 12 bases match TRBD2. The CDR3 is made up of 16 amino acids. The trim removed 2 bases at V and 8 bases at J, leaving 6 bases unmatched. Germline assignment: CDR1 SGHAT and CDR2 FQNNGV.

This chain links TRBV19 with TRBJ1-3; D is ambiguous. V was clipped by 5 bases and J by 8 bases, with 16 bases between them. CDR3 length equals 14 residues. Germline assignment: CDR1 LNHDA and CDR2 SQIVND (reference sequence). The CDR3 DNA reads TGTGCCAGTAGTCGGGGAGGACCCATCGACACCATATATTTT. This gives the protein CASSRGGPIDTIYF.

This chain links TRBV7-6 with TRBJ1-3; 9 positions match TRBD1. The ends lost 2 bases at V and 0 bases at J; junction bases unmatched: 2. The germline gives CDR1 SGHVS, CDR2 FNYEAQ. The CDR3 runs 16 residues. The CDR3 loop is CASSLWDRVSGNTIYF. CDR3 sequence (DNA): TGTGCCAGCAGCTTATGGGACAGGGTCTCTGGAAACACCATATATTTT.

The chain employs TRBV3-1 (or the pseudogene TRBV3-2) and TRBJ1-3, with D maybe TRBD1 (6 bases). Deletions cut 6 bases from V and 6 bases from J, with 12 bases between. CDR1 is LGHDT, CDR2 YNNKEL, per germline (reference sequence). This CDR3 is 13 amino acids long. The CDR3 here is CASRRTAENTIYF. The CDR3 DNA reads as TGTGCCAGCAGACGGACAGCGGAAAACACCATATATTTT.

The chain has TRBV9 and TRBJ2-3, with 9 bases aligning to TRBD2. This CDR3 contains 15 residues. Germline assignment: CDR1 SGDLS and CDR2 YYNGEE. V trimming: 3 bases; J trimming: 0 bases; junction bases outside the gene matches: 2. CDR3 loop: CASSESGGSTDTQYF. The CDR3 DNA reads as TGTGCCAGCAGCGAAAGCGGGGGGAGCACAGATACGCAGTATTTT.

In this sample, this clone turned up once. This chain links TRBV12-5 with TRBJ1-1, with unresolved D. Trimming removed 3 bases at V and 3 bases at J, with 11 bases between. CDR1 and CDR2 from the germline V gene are LGHNT and FRNRAP. The CDR3 extends over 14 amino acids. The CDR3 DNA follows: TGTGCTAGTGGTTTTGGGCAGTGGGACACTGAAGCTTTCTTT. Encoded protein: CASGFGQWDTEAFF. Variable domain in full (rest from reference TRBV12-5 and TRBJ1-1): DARVTQTPRHKVTEMGQEVTMRCQPILGHNTVFWYRQTMMQGLELLAYFRNRAPLDDSGMPKDRFSAEMPDATLATLKIQPSEPRDSAVYFCASGFGQWDTEAFFGQGTRLTVV.

V usage is TRBV18 and J usage is TRBJ1-1; D is perhaps TRBD1 (5 bases). Germline CDR1 reads KGHSH; CDR2 reads LQKENI. CDR3 length: 14 residues. Trimming stripped 6 bases from V and 1 base from J, with 12 bases between. Here the CDR3 DNA reads TGTGCCAGCTCTCAGGGAGAGGGGAACACTGAAGCTTTCTTT. Translated: CASSQGEGNTEAFF.

This clone was picked up one time. The rearrangement links TRBV9 to TRBJ2-5, with D possibly matching TRBD2 (5 bases). Germline values: CDR1 SGDLS, CDR2 YYNGEE. Trimming left V 0 bases short and J 5 bases short, with 14 bases between. The CDR3 has 15 amino acids. CDR3 nucleotides: TGTGCCAGCAGCGTAGCTCTCCTCCCGGGGGAGACCCAGTACTTC. This translates into CASSVALLPGETQYF.

V gene TRBV6-1 combines with J gene TRBJ1-5; no clear D gene. Germline CDR1 MNHNS, CDR2 SASEGT. CDR3 length: 15 amino acids. Trimming pared 1 base from V and 2 bases from J, leaving 9 bases between. The CDR3 DNA follows: TGTGCCAGCAGTGAAGGGCAGGTAGGCAATCAGCCCCAGCATTTT. Protein: CASSEGQVGNQPQHF.

The CDR3 here is CASNPTGQGALDSSYEQYF. CDR3 in DNA: TGTGCCAGCAACCCGACGGGACAGGGGGCTTTGGATAGCTCCTACGAGCAGTACTTC. The chain couples TRBV27 to TRBJ2-7, with 12 bases lining up with TRBD1. Germline values: CDR1 MNHEY, CDR2 SMNVEV (reference sequence). The CDR3 is 19 amino acids. The trim removed 7 bases at V and 0 bases at J, leaving 16 bases unmatched.